This T cell receptor beta chain stems from a study of regulatory T cells in long-lasting Graves disease. General study results and limits: Patients with persistent Graves' had lower TCR diversity than newly diagnosed patients.

For TCR beta, libraries came from iRepertoire HTBI primers and Arm-PCR of CDR3 regions. MiXCR, run by TCRdb on the multiplex PCR reads, gives a single entry per CDR3 protein. The data show about 350,000 distinct CDR3 sequences, 16% seen once. The time point: newly diagnosed GD, antithyroid drugs for less than 3 months. After RNA was extracted from PBMCs, the TCR library was made from it. With EDTA tubes as the receptacles, about 9.2 milliliters of peripheral blood were drawn. This clonotype was picked up many times. The antigen remains undetermined. Trimming removed 6 bases from V and 6 bases from J; junction bases left unmatched: 5. There are 12 residues in the CDR3. Germline V gene data show CDR1 as MNHNS and CDR2 as SASEGT. These data were also filed under a second study, of T cells in Graves' hyperthyroidism and ophthalmopathy. That study adds: For the diagnoses, clinical symptoms, serum thyroxine and TRAb, thyroid ultrasound and orbital computed tomography were used. HTBI primers were employed in a first-round RT-PCR of the TCR CDR3.

V and J are TRBV6-1 and TRBJ2-7, with 7 positions matching TRBD2. The source of this sequence is a young woman with Graves disease. The sequencing here drew on peripheral blood mononuclear cells (PBMCs), taken at new diagnosis, from a patient treated with antithyroid drugs. CDR3 amino acids: CASSPTSFEQYF. The CDR3 nucleotides are TGTGCCAGCAGCCCGACTAGCTTCGAGCAGTACTTC.